This is a list of T cell receptor beta chains from one sample in a study of cytomegalovirus exposure and HLA in healthy donors. Sequencing used immunoSEQ multiplex PCR; TCRdb keeps in-frame clones, though not all of them. The table lists 120,000 or so clones, roughly 86% of them singletons. The sample was PBMCs. Receptors originate from a man between 18 and 29 years old in good health and CMV-seronegative. The CDR3 runs from the conserved cysteine through the conserved F or W. The D gene is left open where the match is weak. Only part of the rows carry a size: once, few, many, or a class if the clone is expanded.

V gene	D gene	J gene	clone size	CDR3 protein	CDR3 DNA
TRBV6-6	.	TRBJ1-3	.	CASRGGTSGNTIYF	TGTGCCAGCCGGGGCGGGACGTCTGGAAACACCATATATTTT
TRBV5-4	TRBD2	TRBJ2-7	.	CASSQAGGSSYEQYF	TGTGCCAGCAGCCAAGCGGGCGGGAGCTCCTACGAGCAGTACTTC
TRBV27	TRBD1	TRBJ2-7	.	CASSSLGTGLRTYEQYF	TGTGCCAGCAGTTCCCTGGGGACAGGGCTGAGAACCTACGAGCAGTACTTC
TRBV6-5	TRBD1	TRBJ2-1	.	CASSTGQAGYNEQFF	TGTGCCAGCAGTACGGGACAGGCGGGTTACAATGAGCAGTTCTTC
TRBV4-2	TRBD2	TRBJ2-2	.	CASSQEVAGAANTGELFF	TGTGCCAGCAGCCAAGAAGTAGCGGGGGCCGCGAACACCGGGGAGCTGTTTTTT
TRBV2	TRBD2	TRBJ2-3	.	CASRGTSGMGTDTQYF	TGTGCCAGCAGGGGGACTAGCGGGATGGGTACAGATACGCAGTATTTT
TRBV7-2	.	TRBJ1-1	.	CASSPPADRALEAFF	TGTGCCAGCAGCCCCCCCGCGGACAGAGCCCTTGAAGCTTTCTTT
TRBV10-3	.	TRBJ2-1	.	CAIRDYTGLHNEQFF	TGTGCCATCAGAGACTACACAGGGCTACACAATGAGCAGTTCTTC
TRBV13	.	TRBJ1-1	.	CASSLVSGANTEAFF	TGTGCCAGCAGCTTAGTGTCAGGGGCGAACACTGAAGCTTTCTTT
TRBV2	.	TRBJ1-1	.	CASLEGPGGEAFF	TGTGCCAGCCTGGAAGGGCCGGGAGGTGAAGCTTTCTTT
TRBV6-1	.	TRBJ1-5	.	CASIPGHSWGPQHF	TGTGCCAGCATCCCGGGACATTCGTGGGGGCCCCAGCATTTT
TRBV1	.	TRBJ2-3	.	CTSSQDYGRSPDTQYF	TGCACCAGCAGCCAAGATTACGGGAGGTCCCCAGATACGCAGTATTTT
TRBV10-1	TRBD2	TRBJ2-4	.	CASSDRAGVKNIQYF	TGCGCCAGCAGTGATAGAGCGGGAGTGAAAAACATTCAGTACTTC
TRBV6-1	.	TRBJ2-5	.	CASSEVHIIGQETQYF	TGTGCCAGCAGTGAAGTTCACATCATCGGGCAAGAGACCCAGTACTTC
TRBV6-1	.	TRBJ1-5	.	CASSELTGRNQPQHF	TGTGCCAGCAGTGAACTTACAGGGCGCAATCAGCCCCAGCATTTT
TRBV29-1	TRBD2	TRBJ2-5	.	CSVPTSGQETQYF	TGCAGCGTCCCGACTAGCGGTCAAGAGACCCAGTACTTC
TRBV29-1	.	TRBJ1-1	.	CSVYTTENTEAFF	TGCAGCGTTTATACGACAGAGAACACTGAAGCTTTCTTT
TRBV30	.	TRBJ1-5	.	CAWSVGGGISNQPQHF	TGTGCCTGGAGTGTTGGGGGGGGAATTAGCAATCAGCCCCAGCATTTT
TRBV11-3	.	TRBJ2-3	.	CASSFGQVADTQYF	TGTGCCAGCAGCTTCGGACAAGTAGCAGATACGCAGTATTTT
TRBV5-6	.	TRBJ2-3	.	CASSLGLPGTDTQYF	TGTGCCAGCAGCTTGGGTCTACCCGGCACAGATACGCAGTATTTT
TRBV4-1	.	TRBJ2-5	.	CASSQGQGKAETQYF	TGCGCCAGCAGCCAGGGCCAGGGGAAGGCAGAGACCCAGTACTTC
TRBV6-1	.	TRBJ1-1	.	CASSEGGVTEAFF	TGTGCCAGCAGTGAAGGGGGAGTCACTGAAGCTTTCTTT
TRBV5-4	.	TRBJ1-6	once	CASSLDGLLNSPLHF	TGTGCCAGCAGCTTGGATGGCCTCCTCAATTCACCCCTCCACTTT
TRBV5-1	.	TRBJ1-1	.	CASSLELLNTEAFF	TGCGCCAGCAGCTTGGAACTATTGAACACTGAAGCTTTCTTT
TRBV7-6	TRBD1	TRBJ2-5	.	CASSPKGRQGLDEETQYF	TGTGCCAGCAGCCCAAAGGGTAGACAGGGGCTAGATGAAGAGACCCAGTACTTC
TRBV30	.	TRBJ1-2	.	CAWSTGNRNGYTF	TGTGCCTGGAGTACAGGGAATAGGAATGGCTACACCTTC
TRBV6-5	TRBD1	TRBJ2-7	.	CASSKPGQGSYEQYF	TGTGCCAGCAGTAAACCGGGACAGGGGTCCTACGAGCAGTACTTC
TRBV5-1	TRBD1	TRBJ2-1	.	CASSFDRGSGFF	TGCGCCAGCAGCTTCGACAGGGGCTCGGGGTTCTTC
TRBV6-6	TRBD1	TRBJ2-7	.	CASSYPQGIFYEQYF	TGTGCCAGCAGTTACCCACAGGGGATATTTTACGAGCAGTACTTC
TRBV2	TRBD2	TRBJ2-5	.	CASSERAGARETQYF	TGTGCCAGCAGTGAACGAGCGGGAGCTAGAGAGACCCAGTACTTC
TRBV30	.	TRBJ2-7	.	CAWSVRRDSSYEQYF	TGTGCCTGGAGTGTACGGAGGGACAGCTCCTACGAGCAGTACTTC
TRBV6-5	TRBD1	TRBJ1-1	.	CASRTPGQMNTEAFF	TGTGCCAGCAGGACCCCGGGACAGATGAACACTGAAGCTTTCTTT
TRBV19	TRBD1	TRBJ1-5	.	CASSIVQGGQPQHF	TGTGCCAGTAGTATAGTACAGGGGGGCCAGCCCCAGCATTTT
TRBV6-1	TRBD1	TRBJ2-7	.	CASSALRTGNTYEQYF	TGTGCCAGCAGTGCTTTAAGGACAGGGAATACTTACGAGCAGTACTTC
TRBV5-1	.	TRBJ2-1	.	CASSLQGSNDEQFF	TGCGCCAGCAGCTTGCAGGGGAGTAACGATGAGCAGTTCTTC
TRBV27	.	TRBJ2-1	.	CASSPGGPSYNEQFF	TGTGCCAGCAGCCCCGGAGGGCCCTCATACAATGAGCAGTTCTTC
TRBV13	TRBD1	TRBJ1-2	.	CASSFLDRGNYGYTF	TGTGCCAGCAGCTTCCTGGACAGGGGGAACTATGGCTACACCTTC
TRBV5-6	TRBD1	TRBJ1-1	.	CASSQGTGRGGTEAFF	TGTGCCAGCAGCCAAGGGACAGGGCGGGGAGGGACTGAAGCTTTCTTT
TRBV7-6	.	TRBJ2-3	.	CASSLLPTSSITDTQYF	TGTGCCAGCAGCTTATTACCCACTAGCAGTATTACAGATACGCAGTATTTT
TRBV6-4	.	TRBJ2-1	.	CASSVSFRDNEQFF	TGTGCCAGCAGTGTATCGTTCAGGGACAATGAGCAGTTCTTC
TRBV29-1	TRBD1	TRBJ1-4	.	CSASQGGNEKLFF	TGCAGCGCCAGTCAGGGGGGTAATGAAAAACTGTTTTTT
TRBV29-1	TRBD2	TRBJ2-1	.	CSVATTSRNEQFF	TGCAGCGTCGCTACGACTAGCCGCAATGAGCAGTTCTTC
TRBV19	.	TRBJ1-1	.	CASSPDSYPAVTEAFF	TGTGCCAGTAGTCCCGACAGCTACCCGGCGGTCACTGAAGCTTTCTTT
TRBV11-2	TRBD2	TRBJ2-1	.	CASRSLADSSYNEQFF	TGTGCCAGCAGGTCTCTAGCGGATAGCTCCTACAATGAGCAGTTCTTC
TRBV27	.	TRBJ2-1	.	CASSYLTGGLYNEQFF	TGTGCCAGCAGTTACCTAACTGGCGGGCTTTACAATGAGCAGTTCTTC
TRBV7-9	.	TRBJ2-2	.	CASSLPVTGELFF	TGTGCCAGCAGCTTACCAGTTACCGGGGAGCTGTTTTTT
TRBV7-9	TRBD2	TRBJ2-1	.	CASGLGTNSLNEQFF	TGTGCCAGCGGTTTAGGGACTAACTCACTCAATGAGCAGTTCTTC
TRBV6-5	TRBD1	TRBJ1-1	.	CASRQGAGTEAFF	TGTGCCAGCAGGCAGGGGGCGGGCACTGAAGCTTTCTTT
TRBV7-2	TRBD1	TRBJ2-7	once	CASTSDYRGQEQYF	TGTGCCAGCACCTCCGACTACAGGGGTCAGGAGCAGTACTTC
TRBV27	TRBD2	TRBJ2-1	.	CASSARGAGSQHEQFF	TGTGCCAGCAGTGCTCGGGGAGCGGGGTCCCAACATGAGCAGTTCTTC
TRBV13	.	TRBJ1-1	.	CASSLGHPNTEAFF	TGTGCCAGCAGCCTAGGACATCCGAACACTGAAGCTTTCTTT